Detailed here is one T cell receptor beta chain. Its antigen is undetermined. TCRdb's table, derived via immunoSEQ multiplex PCR, lists solely in-frame clones and lacks some. The data show roughly 28,000 clones, with about four fifths seen just once and under 0.75% held by the top ten. The sort gate was single viable CD3+CD4+CD8-CD45RO+ cells for memory CD4+ T cells. This sample stems from a study of memory CD4+ T cells and cytomegalovirus serostatus. General observations from the study: Suggested: most of the CMV-linked TCR signature lies in CD4+ memory cells.

Sequenced input: memory CD4+ T cells from blood. The origin of this receptor is an adult in good health and CMV-seronegative.

CDR3: CASSPRSGLETQYF. CDR3 DNA: TGTGCCAGCTCACCACGGTCGGGCCTGGAGACCCAGTACTTC. This sequence joins TRBV18 and TRBJ2-5; D not resolved. In germline, CDR1 is KGHSH, CDR2 LQKENI. Trimming shortened V by 1 base and J by 5 bases, and 11 bases separated the two germline ends. This CDR3 comprises 14 residues.